The entry below gives a single T cell receptor (beta chain) sequence along with its context. In the authors' methods: The assay estimated nucleated cells by amplifying reference gene primers. Generated by immunoSEQ multiplex PCR, the TCRdb table keeps only in-frame clones and is missing some. V, J and clone size reflect that table, while D and trimming were determined from the DNA. Of about 98,000 clones in the sample, over 70% are singletons; the top ten hold around 11%. The sample is drawn from a study of blood T cell repertoires in COVID-19. Study information: Samples taken during acute and convalescent COVID-19 were collected in the United States, Italy and Spain. Sources were T cells, B-cell-depleted T cells, or PBMCs; the material itself was cDNA or gDNA.

The CDR3 totals 16 residues. Looked up from germline, CDR1 is MDHEN and CDR2 is SYDVKM. V shed 5 bases and J shed 7 bases, with 20 bases lying between them. V usage is TRBV28 and J usage is TRBJ1-4; D may be TRBD1 (5 bases). The sample consisted of peripheral blood. The receptor was isolated from a woman aged 80 or over with acute or convalescent COVID-19. CDR3 sequence reads: CASSPKKGPALEKLFF. CDR3 DNA: TGTGCCAGCAGTCCTAAAAAGGGGCCAGCGCTTGAAAAACTGTTTTTT.